The rows below give T cell receptor beta chains drawn from one sample of a study of T-cell memory formation after mild COVID-19. Each CDR3 protein is one row after TCRdb ran MiXCR on the 5' RACE reads. The table shows about 500,000 distinct CDR3 sequences, with about a fifth occurring only once. Input material: PBMCs or a T cell subset sorted from them (not recorded which). The receptors stem from an adult woman who had mild COVID-19 (a few samples of this study predate the infection). Cell type and time point are not known. Each CDR3 is given with its conserved first and last residue. The D gene is left open where the match is weak. Only some rows state a clone size, as once, few, many or a class for expanded clones.

D gene: .; V gene: TRBV24-1; J gene: TRBJ1-2; clone size: few; CDR3 protein: CATSDGGEGYTF; CDR3 DNA: TGTGCCACCAGTGACGGCGGTGAAGGCTACACCTTC
D gene: TRBD1; V gene: TRBV7-8; J gene: TRBJ2-4; clone size: .; CDR3 protein: CASSLAQGTGGNIQYF; CDR3 DNA: TGTGCCAGCAGCTTAGCGCAAGGGACAGGGGGAAACATTCAGTACTTC
D gene: .; V gene: TRBV5-6; J gene: TRBJ1-5; clone size: few; CDR3 protein: CASSLTGSSGNQPQHF; CDR3 DNA: TGTGCCAGCAGCTTGACAGGGTCCAGTGGCAATCAGCCCCAGCATTTT
D gene: .; V gene: TRBV18; J gene: TRBJ1-2; clone size: .; CDR3 protein: CASSVGAGYGYTF; CDR3 DNA: TGTGCCAGCTCAGTTGGGGCCGGCTATGGCTACACCTTC
D gene: .; V gene: TRBV12-3/TRBV12-4; J gene: TRBJ2-3; clone size: .; CDR3 protein: CASRRGADTQYF; CDR3 DNA: TGTGCCAGCAGAAGGGGAGCAGATACGCAGTATTTT
D gene: TRBD2; V gene: TRBV6-2/TRBV6-3; J gene: TRBJ2-5; clone size: few; CDR3 protein: CASSYPAGGLGETQYF; CDR3 DNA: TGTGCCAGCAGTTACCCAGCGGGAGGACTAGGAGAGACCCAGTACTTC
D gene: .; V gene: TRBV12-3/TRBV12-4; J gene: TRBJ2-5; clone size: .; CDR3 protein: CASSLTPYRQETQYF; CDR3 DNA: TGTGCCAGCAGTTTAACCCCATACAGACAAGAGACCCAGTACTTC
D gene: TRBD1; V gene: TRBV12-3/TRBV12-4; J gene: TRBJ1-2; clone size: few; CDR3 protein: CASSSSQGDYGYTF; CDR3 DNA: TGTGCCAGCAGTTCCTCACAGGGGGACTATGGCTACACCTTC
D gene: .; V gene: TRBV5-1; J gene: TRBJ1-6; clone size: .; CDR3 protein: CASSLEYNSPLHF; CDR3 DNA: TGCGCCAGCAGCTTGGAGTATAATTCACCCCTCCACTTT
D gene: .; V gene: TRBV12-3/TRBV12-4; J gene: TRBJ1-3; clone size: .; CDR3 protein: CASRGAAGNTIYF; CDR3 DNA: TGTGCCAGCAGGGGGGCGGCTGGAAACACCATATATTTT
D gene: .; V gene: TRBV11-2; J gene: TRBJ2-1; clone size: .; CDR3 protein: CASSLNHRPPNNEQFF; CDR3 DNA: TGTGCCAGCAGCTTAAATCACAGGCCTCCTAACAATGAGCAGTTCTTC
D gene: .; V gene: TRBV18; J gene: TRBJ2-7; clone size: .; CDR3 protein: CASSPIQILDRSYEQYF; CDR3 DNA: TGTGCCAGCTCACCCATACAGATTCTGGACCGCTCCTACGAGCAGTACTTC
D gene: .; V gene: TRBV24-1; J gene: TRBJ2-1; clone size: .; CDR3 protein: CATSDPGDSYNEQFF; CDR3 DNA: TGTGCCACCAGTGATCCTGGGGATTCCTACAATGAGCAGTTCTTC
D gene: .; V gene: TRBV30; J gene: TRBJ2-5; clone size: few; CDR3 protein: CAWSSQETQYF; CDR3 DNA: TGTGCCTGGAGTTCCCAAGAGACCCAGTACTTC
D gene: .; V gene: TRBV7-8; J gene: TRBJ1-5; clone size: few; CDR3 protein: CASSFGGAQPQHF; CDR3 DNA: TGTGCCAGCAGCTTTGGGGGGGCCCAGCCCCAGCATTTT
D gene: .; V gene: TRBV7-9; J gene: TRBJ1-2; clone size: .; CDR3 protein: CASSESSLNNYGYTF; CDR3 DNA: TGTGCCAGCAGCGAGAGTAGCTTGAACAACTATGGCTACACCTTC